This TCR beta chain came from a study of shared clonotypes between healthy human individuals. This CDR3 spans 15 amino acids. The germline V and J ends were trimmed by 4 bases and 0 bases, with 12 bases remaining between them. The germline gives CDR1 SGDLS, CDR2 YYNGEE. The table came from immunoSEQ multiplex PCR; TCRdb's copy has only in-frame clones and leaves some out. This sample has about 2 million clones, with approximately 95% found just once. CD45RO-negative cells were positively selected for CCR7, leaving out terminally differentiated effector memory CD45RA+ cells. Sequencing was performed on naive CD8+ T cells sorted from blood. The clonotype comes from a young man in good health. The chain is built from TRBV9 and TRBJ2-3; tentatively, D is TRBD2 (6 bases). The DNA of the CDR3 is TGTGCCAGCAGCATCCTCGGGAGCAGCACAGATACGCAGTATTTT. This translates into CASSILGSSTDTQYF.